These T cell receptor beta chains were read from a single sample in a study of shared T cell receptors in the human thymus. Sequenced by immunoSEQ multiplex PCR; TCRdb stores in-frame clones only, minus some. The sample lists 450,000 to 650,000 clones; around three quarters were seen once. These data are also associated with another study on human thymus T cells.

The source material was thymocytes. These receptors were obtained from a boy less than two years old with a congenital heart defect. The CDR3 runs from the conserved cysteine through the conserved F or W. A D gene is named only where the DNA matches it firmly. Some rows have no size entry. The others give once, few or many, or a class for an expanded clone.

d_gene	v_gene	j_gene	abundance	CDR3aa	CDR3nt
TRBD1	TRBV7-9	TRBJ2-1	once	CASIEGAGSYNEQFF	TGTGCCAGCATCGAGGGGGCGGGCTCCTACAATGAGCAGTTCTTC
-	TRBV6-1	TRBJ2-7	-	CASSKKRSPPGEQYF	TGTGCCAGCAGTAAAAAGAGGTCCCCTCCTGGCGAGCAGTACTTC
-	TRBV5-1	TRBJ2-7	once	CASSFSSENEQYF	TGCGCCAGCAGCTTTAGTTCGGAGAACGAGCAGTACTTC
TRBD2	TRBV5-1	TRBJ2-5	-	CASSLSGRAPETQYF	TGCGCCAGCAGCTTGAGCGGGAGGGCCCCAGAGACCCAGTACTTC
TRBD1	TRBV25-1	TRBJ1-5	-	CASSQTGASNQPQHF	TGTGCCAGCAGCCAGACAGGGGCGAGCAATCAGCCCCAGCATTTT
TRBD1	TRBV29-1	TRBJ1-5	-	CSAKTGDSNQPQHF	TGCAGCGCCAAGACAGGGGATAGCAATCAGCCCCAGCATTTT
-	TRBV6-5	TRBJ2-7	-	CASSPIPAESYEQYF	TGTGCCAGCAGTCCTATCCCCGCGGAAAGCTACGAGCAGTACTTC
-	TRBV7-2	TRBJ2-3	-	CASSSSLAPRRDTQYF	TGTGCCAGCAGCTCCTCTCTAGCGCCCCGGAGAGATACGCAGTATTTT
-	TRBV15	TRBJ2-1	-	CATTSRAKGSYNEQFF	TGTGCCACCACCTCGAGGGCTAAAGGCTCCTACAATGAGCAGTTCTTC
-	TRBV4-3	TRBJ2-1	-	CASSQDLGRFAVSSYNEQFF	TGCGCCAGCAGCCAAGATTTGGGTCGATTCGCGGTGAGCTCCTACAATGAGCAGTTCTTC
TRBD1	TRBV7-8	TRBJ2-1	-	CASSRNFTGVF	TGTGCCAGCAGCCGAAACTTCACAGGGGTCTTC
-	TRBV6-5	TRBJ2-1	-	CASRTTGRDEQFF	TGTGCCAGCAGAACAACAGGGAGGGATGAGCAGTTCTTC
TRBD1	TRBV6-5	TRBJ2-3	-	CASSRTGGGTDTQYF	TGTGCCAGCAGCAGGACAGGGGGGGGCACAGATACGCAGTATTTT
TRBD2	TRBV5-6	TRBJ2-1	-	CASSLRSPSGRTQDEQFF	TGTGCCAGCAGCTTGCGAAGCCCTAGCGGGAGGACCCAGGATGAGCAGTTCTTC
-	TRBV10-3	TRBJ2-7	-	CATSASTTGPYEQYF	TGTGCGACCAGCGCTAGCACAACAGGGCCCTACGAGCAGTACTTC
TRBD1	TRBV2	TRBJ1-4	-	CASNSNRGRNEKLFF	TGTGCCAGCAATTCTAACAGGGGGCGGAATGAAAAACTGTTTTTT
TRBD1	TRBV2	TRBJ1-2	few	CASSRQGPLYGYTF	TGTGCCAGCAGTAGACAGGGCCCCCTCTATGGCTACACCTTC
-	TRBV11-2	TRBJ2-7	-	CASSLVSAYEQYF	TGTGCCAGCAGCTTAGTGTCTGCCTACGAGCAGTACTTC
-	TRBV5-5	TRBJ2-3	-	CASSSKKRGKITDTQYF	TGTGCCAGCAGCTCCAAAAAGCGCGGGAAGATCACAGATACGCAGTATTTT
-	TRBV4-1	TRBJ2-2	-	CASSQDPPRPARWELFF	TGCGCCAGCAGCCAAGATCCCCCCCGCCCTGCACGGTGGGAGCTGTTTTTT
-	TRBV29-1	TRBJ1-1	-	CSVESRAGTEAFF	TGCAGCGTTGAAAGCAGGGCAGGCACTGAAGCTTTCTTT